The 17 T cell receptor beta chains below were found in one sample sequenced in a study of T cells in Graves' hyperthyroidism and ophthalmopathy. What was amplified from RNA transcripts were TCR beta CDR3 regions. Carried out on the TCR CDR3, a first-round RT-PCR used the HTBI primer set. TCRdb called the multiplex PCR reads again in MiXCR, with one record for every CDR3 protein. The table records about 400,000 distinct CDR3 sequences, roughly 15% of them present only once. Input material: blood. The receptors originated from a woman under 40 with Graves' ophthalmopathy.

This clonotype showed up many times. This chain connects TRBV7-6 to TRBJ2-5, with 7 bases lining up with TRBD1. Germline values: CDR1 SGHVS, CDR2 FNYEAQ. This CDR3 has 14 residues. With V trimmed by 6 bases and J by 0 bases, 4 bases remained unmatched. CDR3 DNA sequence: TGTGCCAGCAGACCACAGGGGAACCAAGAGACCCAGTACTTC. It specifies CASRPQGNQETQYF.

This clonotype was observed at least ten times. V is TRBV27 and J is TRBJ1-2; possibly TRBD1 for D (5 bases). This CDR3 is built from 14 residues. Germline CDR1 MNHEY, CDR2 SMNVEV (reference sequence). Trimming stripped 8 bases from V and 2 bases from J, with 15 bases between. This CDR3 is CASGVQGRNYGYTF. Written as DNA, the CDR3 is TGTGCCAGCGGGGTGCAGGGACGGAACTATGGCTACACCTTC.

This clonotype has at least ten counts. The chain has TRBV28 and TRBJ2-1; 12 nucleotides agree with TRBD1. V trimming: 7 bases; J trimming: 9 bases; junction bases outside the gene matches: 13. Germline loops: CDR1 MDHEN, CDR2 SYDVKM. This CDR3 spans 16 amino acids. CDR3 sequence: CASTSPGTGGYGEQFF. CDR3 in DNA: TGTGCCAGCACCAGTCCCGGGACAGGGGGCTATGGTGAGCAGTTCTTC.

The gene calls are TRBV6-1 and TRBJ1-2; maybe TRBD1 (5 bases). The V gene's germline CDR1 is MNHNS and CDR2 SASEGT. The CDR3 length is 15 residues. Trimming pared 6 bases from V and 8 bases from J, leaving 22 bases between. Written as DNA, the CDR3 is TGTGCCAGCAGAAGCGCAGGGAACGAGGAAAAAGGCTACACCTTC. Amino acid sequence: CASRSAGNEEKGYTF.

This clonotype was detected ten times or more. V is TRBV12-3 or TRBV12-4 and J is TRBJ1-6, with TRBD1 matching 7 bases. The CDR3 is 13 amino acids. With 8 bases clipped from V and 11 bases from J, the junction kept 9 bases outside the gene matches. In DNA, the CDR3 is TGTGCCAGCTCCGACAGGGTCGATACACCCCTCCACTTT. Residues: CASSDRVDTPLHF.

At least ten counts were recorded for this clonotype. This chain connects TRBV20-1 to TRBJ2-1; TRBD1 is a possible D gene (6 bases). V shed 6 bases and J shed 8 bases, with 11 bases lying between them. The germline V gene has CDR1 DFQATT and CDR2 SNEGSKA (reference sequence). The CDR3 sequence is 11 residues long. Here the CDR3 reads CSAARQDEQFF. The CDR3 DNA follows: TGCAGTGCCGCGAGACAGGATGAGCAGTTCTTC.

A note on this clonotype: A read error may be the cause here, since a much bigger clone is one base away. The V gene is TRBV20-1, the J gene TRBJ2-1; TRBD2 aligns across 9 bases. The ends lost 0 bases at V and 7 bases at J; junction bases unmatched: 19. Germline assignment: CDR1 DFQATT and CDR2 SNEGSKA (reference sequence). The CDR3 loop spans 19 amino acids. The CDR3 spells CSARDLAGDVWASGNEQFF. DNA of the CDR3: TGCAGTGCTAGAGATTTAGCGGGGGATGTGTGGGCCTCGGGGAATGAGCAGTTCTTC.

In its sample, this clonotype was seen many times. The V and J genes are TRBV28 and TRBJ2-5, with D perhaps matching TRBD1 or TRBD2 (6 bases each). Germline assignment: CDR1 MDHEN and CDR2 SYDVKM. The CDR3 is 15 residues long. The V and J ends lost 5 bases and 4 bases respectively, with 17 bases between them. The DNA of the CDR3 is TGTGCCAGCAGTACTGGGGGGCCCTCGGGAGAGACCCAGTACTTC. Translating it yields CASSTGGPSGETQYF.

Concerning this clonotype: With a much larger clone just one base away, this may be a read error. The CDR3 reads CASSMASGGADTGELLF. The DNA of the CDR3 is TGTGCCAGTAGTATGGCCTCAGGGGGCGCAGACACCGGGGAGCTGCTTTTT. The genes are TRBV19 and TRBJ2-2, with 8 bases matching TRBD1. There are 17 residues in the CDR3. The germline V gene has CDR1 LNHDA and CDR2 SQIVND (reference sequence). Using reference TRBV19 and TRBJ2-2 for the parts outside the CDR3, the full variable domain is DGGITQSPKYLFRKEGQNVTLSCEQNLNHDAMYWYRQDPGQGLRLIYYSQIVNDFQKGDIAEGYSVSREKKESFPLTVTSAQKNPTAFYLCASSMASGGADTGELLFGEGSRLTVL.

This clonotype was counted many times. The chain carries TRBV11-2 and TRBJ2-7; a weak D match, TRBD2 (5 bases). The V gene lost 7 bases and the J gene lost 2 bases, with 18 bases spanning the gap. The germline V gene encodes CDR1 SGHAT and CDR2 FQNNGV. The CDR3 runs 15 residues. CDR3 sequence reads: CASTVGSGRTYEQYF. The CDR3 DNA sequence: TGTGCCAGCACCGTGGGGAGCGGAAGGACCTACGAGCAGTACTTC.

In this sample, this clonotype turned up many times. J is TRBJ2-5 and V is TRBV7-9; D is unresolved. V shed 3 bases and J shed 4 bases, with 9 bases lying between them. The CDR3 consists of 13 residues. Germline values: CDR1 SEHNR, CDR2 FQNEAQ (reference sequence). CDR3 loop: CASSLELGETQYF. The DNA of the CDR3 is TGTGCCAGCAGCTTGGAACTTGGAGAGACCCAGTACTTC.

This clonotype was seen many times. The rearrangement uses TRBV10-3 and TRBJ2-3; the D is unclear. V was pared by 8 bases and J by 0 bases, with 6 bases between. The germline V gene encodes CDR1 ENHRY and CDR2 SYGVKD. The CDR3 spans 12 residues. The CDR3 nucleotides are TGTGCCATCTCTCGGAGCACAGATACGCAGTATTTT. Translated, it gives CAISRSTDTQYF.

This clonotype was recorded at least ten times. The V call is TRBV6-1, the J call TRBJ1-2, with 7 bases that match TRBD1. Germline assignment: CDR1 MNHNS and CDR2 SASEGT. The length of the CDR3 is 15 residues. The V and J ends lost 8 bases and 6 bases, in that order; junction bases with no gene match: 15. The CDR3 region is CASYATGEGPNGYTF. The CDR3 DNA follows: TGTGCCAGCTATGCTACAGGGGAAGGCCCTAATGGCTACACCTTC.

The V call is TRBV2, the J call TRBJ1-1; D is uncertain. CDR3 size: 10 residues. Germline CDR1 reads SNHLY; CDR2 reads FYNNEI. The V and J ends lost 9 bases and 4 bases respectively, with 6 bases between them. CDR3: CARDGTEAFF. In DNA form, the CDR3 reads TGTGCCAGGGACGGCACTGAAGCTTTCTTT. Filled out from reference TRBV2 and TRBJ1-1, the complete variable domain reads EPEVTQTPSHQVTQMGQEVILRCVPISNHLYFYWYRQILGQKVEFLVSFYNNEISEKSEIFDDQFSVERPDGSNFTLKIRSTKLEDSAMYFCARDGTEAFFGQGTRLTVV.

This clonotype was seen a handful of times. The rearrangement links TRBV28 to TRBJ2-1; TRBD2 is a possible D gene (6 bases). The germline V gene has CDR1 MDHEN and CDR2 SYDVKM. Trimming cost V 6 bases and J 6 bases, with 12 bases left between them. The CDR3 loop spans 13 amino acids. CDR3 sequence reads: CASRGDWTNEQFF. The CDR3, as DNA: TGTGCCAGCAGGGGGGACTGGACCAATGAGCAGTTCTTC.

This clonotype was counted ten times or more. The J gene is TRBJ2-6, the V gene TRBV30, with D unclear. V lost 0 bases and J 0 bases, leaving 6 bases between the germline ends. The CDR3 spans 15 residues. CDR1 GTSNPN and CDR2 SVGIG come from the germline V gene (reference sequence). The CDR3 region has the DNA TGTGCCTGGAGTGTCAGGCTCTCTGGGGCCAACGTCCTGACTTTC. Its translation is CAWSVRLSGANVLTF.

This clonotype has at least ten counts. The chain joins TRBV5-1 to TRBJ2-5; 7 bases fit TRBD1. The CDR3 loop spans 16 amino acids. Germline V gene lookup returns CDR1 SGHRS and CDR2 YFSETQ. J lost 0 bases, V lost 4 bases, and 9 bases had no gene match. In DNA, the CDR3 is TGCGCCAGCAGCGATCCAGACAGGGAGCACCAAGAGACCCAGTACTTC. It encodes CASSDPDREHQETQYF.